This TCR beta chain appears in the sequencing data of a study of blood T cell repertoires in COVID-19. The overall study: Donors in the United States, Italy and Spain gave samples during acute or convalescent COVID-19. In each case, the material was cDNA or gDNA derived from T cells, B-cell-depleted T cells, or PBMCs.

As originally analysed: Estimates of nucleated cell counts were drawn from the amplification of reference gene primers. The protocol was immunoSEQ multiplex PCR, while the TCRdb copy is restricted to in-frame clones and leaves out a portion. D and trimming come from the DNA, and the V and J calls and clone size come from that table. The sample records about 190,000 clones, around nine tenths being singletons. To note about this clone: This sample includes further DNA sequences coding for the same CDR3.

Sequencing used peripheral blood. The source of this sequence is a woman between 35 and 50 years old who had recovered from COVID-19.

The CDR3 coding sequence is TGTGCCAGCAGCCAAGATCTGGCGGGAGGGCCTGATACGCAGTATTTT. Protein: CASSQDLAGGPDTQYF. This chain connects TRBV4-2 to TRBJ2-3; 9 positions agree with TRBD2. V shed 0 bases and J 6 bases; nucleotides not matched to a gene: 7. This CDR3 contains 16 residues. Germline V gene data show CDR1 as LGHNA and CDR2 as YNFKEQ.